Described below is a single T cell receptor (beta chain) sequence and its context. Authors' analysis steps: Reference gene primer amplification in the assay estimated nucleated cell counts. The repertoire was sequenced with immunoSEQ multiplex PCR; TCRdb's copy has only in-frame clones and lacks some. V and J calls plus clone size are reproduced from that table; the DNA served to infer D and trimming. The table includes fewer than 55,000 clones, roughly four fifths detected once. These data are taken from a study of blood T cell repertoires in COVID-19. Study details: Donors in the United States, Italy and Spain gave samples during acute or convalescent COVID-19. Sources were T cells, B-cell-depleted T cells, or PBMCs; the material itself was cDNA or gDNA.

The CDR3 sequence is 14 residues long. V lost 5 bases and J 1 base, leaving 11 bases between the germline ends. The germline CDR1 and CDR2 sequences are SGHRS and YFSETQ. This clonotype originated in a man in his sixties or seventies with active COVID-19. This chain uses TRBV5-1 with TRBJ2-3; possibly TRBD2 for D (6 bases). The sample taken for sequencing was peripheral blood. CDR3 region: CASSPRLGTDTQYF. CDR3 nucleotide sequence: TGCGCCAGCAGTCCGAGACTAGGCACAGATACGCAGTATTTT.